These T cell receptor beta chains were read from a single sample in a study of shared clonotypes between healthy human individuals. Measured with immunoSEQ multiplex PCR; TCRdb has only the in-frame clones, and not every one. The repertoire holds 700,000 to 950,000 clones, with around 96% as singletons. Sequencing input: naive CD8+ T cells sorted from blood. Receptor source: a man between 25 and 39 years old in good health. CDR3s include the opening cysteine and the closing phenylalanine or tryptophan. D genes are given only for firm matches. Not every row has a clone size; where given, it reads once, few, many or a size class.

CDR3aa: CASSYSDGYEQYF
CDR3nt: TGTGCCAGCAGTTACTCGGACGGCTACGAGCAGTACTTC
v_gene: TRBV6-5
abundance: .
len: 13
d_gene: .
j_gene: TRBJ2-7

CDR3aa: CASSQVHTGTLAAPSYEQYF
CDR3nt: TGCGCCAGCAGCCAAGTACATACAGGGACCCTAGCGGCCCCTTCCTACGAGCAGTACTTC
v_gene: TRBV4-1
abundance: .
len: 20
d_gene: .
j_gene: TRBJ2-7

CDR3aa: CASSESGQVYEQYF
CDR3nt: TGTGCCAGCAGCGAGTCGGGGCAGGTCTACGAGCAGTACTTC
v_gene: TRBV7-9
abundance: .
len: 14
d_gene: .
j_gene: TRBJ2-7

CDR3aa: CASSPVAYEQYF
CDR3nt: TGTGCCAGCAGTCCCGTGGCGTACGAGCAGTACTTC
v_gene: TRBV7-9
abundance: .
len: 12
d_gene: .
j_gene: TRBJ2-7

CDR3aa: CASGDSESAGANVLTF
CDR3nt: TGTGCCAGTGGGGATTCGGAGTCTGCTGGGGCCAACGTCCTGACTTTC
v_gene: TRBV9
abundance: .
len: 16
d_gene: .
j_gene: TRBJ2-6

CDR3aa: CASSLPTGGGTDTQYF
CDR3nt: TGTGCCAGCAGCTTGCCGACAGGGGGAGGCACAGATACGCAGTATTTT
v_gene: TRBV5-4
abundance: .
len: 16
d_gene: TRBD1
j_gene: TRBJ2-3

CDR3aa: CSARLAGGYTGELFF
CDR3nt: TGCAGCGCTCGACTAGCGGGAGGGTACACCGGGGAGCTGTTTTTT
v_gene: TRBV29-1
abundance: once
len: 15
d_gene: TRBD2
j_gene: TRBJ2-2

CDR3aa: CSVRLAELTGELFF
CDR3nt: TGCAGCGTTAGGCTAGCGGAACTCACCGGGGAGCTGTTTTTT
v_gene: TRBV29-1
abundance: .
len: 14
d_gene: TRBD2
j_gene: TRBJ2-2

CDR3aa: CASSPSGEGNSNQPQHF
CDR3nt: TGTGCCAGCTCACCATCGGGAGAAGGAAATAGCAATCAGCCCCAGCATTTT
v_gene: TRBV18
abundance: .
len: 17
d_gene: .
j_gene: TRBJ1-5

CDR3aa: CASVALAQSRANVLTF
CDR3nt: TGTGCCAGCGTGGCTCTCGCACAAAGTCGGGCCAACGTCCTGACTTTC
v_gene: TRBV5-5
abundance: .
len: 16
d_gene: .
j_gene: TRBJ2-6

CDR3aa: CASSQDIGGTLYEQYF
CDR3nt: TGTGCCAGCAGCCAAGATATAGGCGGGACTCTCTACGAGCAGTACTTC
v_gene: TRBV14
abundance: .
len: 16
d_gene: .
j_gene: TRBJ2-7

CDR3aa: CASSVDSGRAEQFF
CDR3nt: TGTGCCAGCAGCGTCGATAGCGGGAGGGCAGAGCAGTTCTTC
v_gene: TRBV9
abundance: .
len: 14
d_gene: TRBD2
j_gene: TRBJ2-1

CDR3aa: CASVLDTANEKLFF
CDR3nt: TGTGCCAGCGTCCTTGACACCGCTAATGAAAAACTGTTTTTT
v_gene: TRBV7-9
abundance: .
len: 14
d_gene: .
j_gene: TRBJ1-4

CDR3aa: CASGSGGNNEKLFF
CDR3nt: TGTGCCAGTGGCTCGGGGGGGAATAATGAAAAACTGTTTTTT
v_gene: TRBV19
abundance: .
len: 14
d_gene: .
j_gene: TRBJ1-4

CDR3aa: CASSRIRGMMNTEAFF
CDR3nt: TGTGCCAGCAGCCGCATACGGGGGATGATGAACACTGAAGCTTTCTTT
v_gene: TRBV7-9
abundance: .
len: 16
d_gene: .
j_gene: TRBJ1-1

CDR3aa: CASSSGQAQETQYF
CDR3nt: TGTGCCAGCAGCTCCGGACAGGCCCAAGAGACCCAGTACTTC
v_gene: TRBV7-9
abundance: .
len: 14
d_gene: TRBD1
j_gene: TRBJ2-5

CDR3aa: CASSTKTGDSIYGYTF
CDR3nt: TGTGCCAGCAGCACGAAGACAGGGGATTCCATCTATGGCTACACCTTC
v_gene: TRBV14
abundance: once
len: 16
d_gene: TRBD1
j_gene: TRBJ1-2

CDR3aa: CASSSSLDFSYEQYF
CDR3nt: TGTGCCAGCAGCTCCTCCCTGGACTTCTCCTACGAGCAGTACTTC
v_gene: TRBV13
abundance: .
len: 15
d_gene: .
j_gene: TRBJ2-7

CDR3aa: CASSLGADSYEQYF
CDR3nt: TGTGCCAGCAGCTTGGGAGCGGATTCCTACGAGCAGTACTTC
v_gene: TRBV5-5
abundance: .
len: 14
d_gene: .
j_gene: TRBJ2-7

CDR3aa: CATSGTREQQETQYF
CDR3nt: TGTGCCACCAGCGGGACACGGGAACAACAAGAGACCCAGTACTTC
v_gene: TRBV15
abundance: .
len: 15
d_gene: .
j_gene: TRBJ2-5

CDR3aa: CASSRTDSSYEQYF
CDR3nt: TGTGCCAGCAGCCGGACGGATAGCTCCTACGAGCAGTACTTC
v_gene: TRBV7-9
abundance: .
len: 14
d_gene: .
j_gene: TRBJ2-7

CDR3aa: CASSAYPGFSYEQYF
CDR3nt: TGTGCCAGCAGCGCTTACCCCGGATTCTCCTACGAGCAGTACTTC
v_gene: TRBV7-2
abundance: .
len: 15
d_gene: .
j_gene: TRBJ2-7